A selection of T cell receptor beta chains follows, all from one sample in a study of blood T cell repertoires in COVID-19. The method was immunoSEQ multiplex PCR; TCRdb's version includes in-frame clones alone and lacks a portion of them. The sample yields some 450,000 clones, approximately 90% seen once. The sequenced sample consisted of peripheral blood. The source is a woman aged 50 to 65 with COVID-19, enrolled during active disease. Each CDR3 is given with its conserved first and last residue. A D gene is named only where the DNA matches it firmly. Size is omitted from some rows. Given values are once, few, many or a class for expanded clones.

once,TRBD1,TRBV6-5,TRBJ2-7,CASSYSGQGAYEQYF,TGTGCCAGCAGTTACTCCGGACAGGGGGCCTACGAGCAGTACTTC
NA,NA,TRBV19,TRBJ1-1,CASSRGVNTEAFF,TGTGCCAGTAGTAGGGGGGTGAACACTGAAGCTTTCTTT
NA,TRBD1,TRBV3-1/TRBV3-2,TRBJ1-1,CASSRPGQLNTEAFF,TGTGCCAGCAGCCGACCGGGACAGTTGAACACTGAAGCTTTCTTT
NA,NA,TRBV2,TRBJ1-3,CASMSTGPSGNTIYF,TGTGCCAGCATGAGCACAGGACCCTCTGGAAACACCATATATTTT
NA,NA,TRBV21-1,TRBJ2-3,CASSKDGVPRDTDTQYF,TGTGCCAGCAGCAAAGATGGGGTTCCGCGGGACACAGATACGCAGTATTTT
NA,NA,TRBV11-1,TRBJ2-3,CASSVTRSTDTQYF,TGTGCCAGCAGCGTCACTAGGAGCACAGATACGCAGTATTTT
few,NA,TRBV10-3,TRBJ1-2,CAISEPRGQSTVGYTF,TGTGCCATCAGTGAACCGAGGGGACAATCCACCGTGGGCTACACCTTC
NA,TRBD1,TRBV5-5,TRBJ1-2,CASSAWDSVYTF,TGTGCCAGCAGCGCTTGGGACAGTGTCTACACCTTC
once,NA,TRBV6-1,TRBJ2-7,CASSEGGGAPYEQYF,TGTGCCAGCAGTGAGGGTGGGGGCGCTCCCTACGAGCAGTACTTC
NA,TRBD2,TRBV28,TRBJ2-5,CASSTTRGGETQYF,TGTGCCAGCAGTACCACCCGGGGGGGGGAGACCCAGTACTTC
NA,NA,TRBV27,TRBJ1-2,CASSLSGRAYGYTF,TGTGCCAGCAGTTTATCTGGCAGGGCCTATGGCTACACCTTC
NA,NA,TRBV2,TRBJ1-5,CASSAARGENQPQHF,TGTGCCAGCAGTGCCGCCCGGGGGGAAAATCAGCCCCAGCATTTT
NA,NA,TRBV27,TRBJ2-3,CASRASVRQYF,TGTGCCAGCCGCGCTTCGGTTAGGCAGTATTTT
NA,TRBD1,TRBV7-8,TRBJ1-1,CASSPPTGRAFF,TGTGCCAGCAGCCCCCCGACAGGGCGGGCTTTCTTT
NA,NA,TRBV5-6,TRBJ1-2,CASSSDPGHDYGYTF,TGTGCCAGCAGCTCGGACCCGGGACACGACTATGGCTACACCTTC
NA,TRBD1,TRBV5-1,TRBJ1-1,CASAWGQMNTEAFF,TGCGCCAGCGCCTGGGGACAGATGAACACTGAAGCTTTCTTT
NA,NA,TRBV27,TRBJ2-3,CASSFRGTSDTQYF,TGTGCCAGCAGTTTTAGGGGAACCTCAGATACGCAGTATTTT
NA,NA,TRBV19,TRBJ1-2,CASSIQGSNYGYTF,TGTGCCAGTAGTATTCAGGGATCCAACTATGGCTACACCTTC
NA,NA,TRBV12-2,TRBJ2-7,CASRFRPSGTGVSYEQYF,TGTGCAAGTCGCTTTAGGCCTTCCGGGACAGGTGTCTCCTACGAGCAGTACTTC
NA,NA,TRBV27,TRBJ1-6,CASSRGGVPNSPLHF,TGTGCCAGCAGCCGAGGCGGGGTTCCGAATTCACCCCTCCACTTT
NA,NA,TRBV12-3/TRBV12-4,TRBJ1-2,CASGYRTYGYTF,TGTGCCAGCGGGTACAGAACCTATGGCTACACCTTC
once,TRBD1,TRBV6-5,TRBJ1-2,CASTSWTGGDYGYTF,TGTGCCAGCACTTCCTGGACAGGGGGGGACTATGGCTACACCTTC
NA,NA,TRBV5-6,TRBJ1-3,CASSLAPGYGNTIYF,TGTGCCAGCAGCTTGGCTCCGGGTTATGGAAACACCATATATTTT
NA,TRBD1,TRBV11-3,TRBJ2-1,CASRQRQGWGEQFF,TGTGCCAGCAGGCAACGACAGGGGTGGGGTGAGCAGTTCTTC
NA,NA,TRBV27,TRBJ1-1,CASRPSGGRTEAFF,TGTGCCAGCCGTCCGAGCGGGGGAAGGACTGAAGCTTTCTTT
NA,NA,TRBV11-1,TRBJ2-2,CASSAGGEGGELFF,TGTGCCAGCAGCGCAGGAGGCGAGGGCGGGGAGCTGTTTTTT
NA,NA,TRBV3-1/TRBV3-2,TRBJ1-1,CASSRSDSYGSAFF,TGTGCCAGCAGCCGTTCGGACAGTTATGGTAGTGCTTTCTTT
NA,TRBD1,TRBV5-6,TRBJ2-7,CASSFTGAYEQYF,TGTGCCAGCAGTTTCACAGGGGCCTACGAGCAGTACTTC
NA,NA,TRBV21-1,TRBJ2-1,CASSGKRDEQFF,TGTGCCAGCAGCGGTAAGAGGGATGAGCAGTTCTTC
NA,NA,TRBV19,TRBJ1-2,CASSIGNSNYGYTF,TGTGCCAGTAGTATAGGAAACAGTAACTATGGCTACACCTTC
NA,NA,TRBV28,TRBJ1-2,CASTSAPPGVEGYTF,TGTGCCAGCACCTCAGCCCCCCCAGGGGTAGAGGGCTACACCTTC
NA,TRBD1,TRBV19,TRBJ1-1,CASSTRTGNTEAFF,TGTGCCAGTAGTACGAGGACAGGAAACACTGAAGCTTTCTTT
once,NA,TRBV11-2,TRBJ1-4,CASSSRVLSDEKLFF,TGTGCCAGCAGCTCCCGGGTACTCTCAGATGAAAAACTGTTTTTT
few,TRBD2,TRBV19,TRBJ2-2,CATRGGWAGELFF,TGTGCCACCCGGGGGGGATGGGCCGGGGAGCTGTTTTTT
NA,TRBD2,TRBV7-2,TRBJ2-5,CASSLIAGGTLGQTQYF,TGTGCCAGCAGCCTTATAGCGGGGGGGACCCTGGGACAGACCCAGTACTTC
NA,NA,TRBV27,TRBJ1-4,CASSRLGARNEKLFF,TGTGCCAGCAGCCGGTTGGGGGCCCGCAATGAAAAACTGTTTTTT
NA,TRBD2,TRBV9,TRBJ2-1,CASSSGTTVHEQFF,TGTGCCAGCAGCTCAGGGACTACCGTACATGAGCAGTTCTTC
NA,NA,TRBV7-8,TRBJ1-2,CASSLERDTYGYTF,TGTGCCAGCAGCTTAGAAAGGGACACCTATGGCTACACCTTC
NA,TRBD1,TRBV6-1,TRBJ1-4,CASSEGAGGGMANEKLFF,TGTGCCAGCAGTGAAGGAGCAGGGGGCGGGATGGCTAATGAAAAACTGTTTTTT
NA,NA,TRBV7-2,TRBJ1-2,CAERAGAYGYTF,TGTGCCGAAAGGGCGGGGGCGTATGGCTACACCTTC
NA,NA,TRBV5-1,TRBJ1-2,CASSPGTSNYGYTF,TGCGCCAGCAGCCCGGGGACTTCTAACTATGGCTACACCTTC
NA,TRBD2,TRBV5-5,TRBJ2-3,CASSLVRRGGTDTQYF,TGTGCCAGCAGCTTGGTACGACGGGGGGGCACAGATACGCAGTATTTT
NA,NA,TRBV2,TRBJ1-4,CASRLFGGDNEKLFF,TGTGCCAGCCGGTTATTCGGGGGGGATAATGAAAAACTGTTTTTT
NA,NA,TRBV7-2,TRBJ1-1,CASSPRPRTEAFF,TGTGCCAGCAGCCCACGGCCGAGGACTGAAGCTTTCTTT
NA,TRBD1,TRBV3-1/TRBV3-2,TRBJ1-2,CASSQTGGYTF,TGTGCCAGCAGCCAGACAGGGGGCTACACCTTC
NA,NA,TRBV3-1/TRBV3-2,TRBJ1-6,CASSQGPGQGSSPLHF,TGTGCCAGCAGCCAAGGTCCAGGGCAGGGAAGTTCACCCCTCCACTTT
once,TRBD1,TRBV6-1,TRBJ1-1,CASSEAQGVTEAFF,TGTGCCAGCAGTGAAGCCCAGGGGGTCACTGAAGCTTTCTTT
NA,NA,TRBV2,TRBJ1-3,CAGRRIGSTIYF,TGTGCCGGGAGGAGAATTGGGAGCACCATATATTTT
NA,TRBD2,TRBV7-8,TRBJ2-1,CASSHGGAGGNEQFF,TGTGCCAGCAGCCACGGAGGAGCGGGAGGAAATGAGCAGTTCTTC